Here is one T cell receptor (beta chain) with its context. A J-beta primer mix and a sample-barcoded 5' primer were used in a second PCR of roughly 6 to 11 cycles. TCRdb redid the calling of the 5' RACE reads with MiXCR, one entry per CDR3 protein. This table has 800,000 to 950,000 distinct CDR3 sequences, roughly 50% appearing once. Drawing of peripheral blood yielded roughly 9.3 milliliters from each donor. Trimming left V 0 bases short and J 4 bases short, with 15 bases between. Germline CDR1 is SGDLS and CDR2 is YYNGEE. The CDR3 has 16 amino acids. This sample is drawn from a study of blood T cells in healthy people across ages.

The sequencing input was blood. This chain joins TRBV9 and TRBJ2-3; tentatively, D is TRBD2 (6 bases). The TCR sequence derives from a man in his thirties or forties in good health. The CDR3 loop reads CASSVVASDLSDTQYF. CDR3 DNA sequence: TGTGCCAGCAGCGTAGTCGCTAGCGACCTATCAGATACGCAGTATTTT.